Listed below are T cell receptor beta chains from one sample, sequenced in a study of blood T cell repertoires in COVID-19. Sequencing was performed with immunoSEQ multiplex PCR; in TCRdb, only in-frame clones are kept and a portion is missing. The table shows 84,000 or so clones, with around 81% occurring only once. Sequencing input: peripheral blood. These receptors all stem from a woman in her 70s with active or convalescent COVID-19. CDR3s include the opening cysteine and the closing phenylalanine or tryptophan. Each record gives: V gene, J gene, clone size, D gene, CDR3 protein, CDR3 DNA. D genes are given only for firm matches. Only part of the rows carry a size: once, few, many, or a class if the clone is expanded.

v_call: TRBV19; j_call: TRBJ1-5; clone_size: .; d_call: TRBD1; cdr3_aa: CASSPGQVYGQPQHF; cdr3_nt: TGTGCCAGTAGTCCTGGACAGGTCTACGGTCAGCCCCAGCATTTT
v_call: TRBV6-5; j_call: TRBJ2-5; clone_size: once; d_call: TRBD1; cdr3_aa: CASSRGQAYQETQYF; cdr3_nt: TGTGCCAGCAGCCGGGGACAGGCGTACCAAGAGACCCAGTACTTC
v_call: TRBV5-1; j_call: TRBJ2-2; clone_size: .; d_call: .; cdr3_aa: CASSSGELSAGELFF; cdr3_nt: TGCGCCAGCAGCTCCGGGGAACTATCCGCCGGGGAGCTGTTTTTT
v_call: TRBV10-3; j_call: TRBJ2-2; clone_size: .; d_call: .; cdr3_aa: CATRQEPTGELFF; cdr3_nt: TGTGCCACTCGACAGGAACCCACCGGGGAGCTGTTTTTT
v_call: TRBV27; j_call: TRBJ1-1; clone_size: .; d_call: .; cdr3_aa: CASRAGPYTEAFF; cdr3_nt: TGTGCCAGCAGGGCGGGACCCTACACTGAAGCTTTCTTT
v_call: TRBV9; j_call: TRBJ2-1; clone_size: .; d_call: TRBD2; cdr3_aa: CASSPGAAGGPAPGEQFF; cdr3_nt: TGTGCCAGCAGCCCAGGGGCGGCGGGGGGGCCGGCGCCGGGGGAGCAGTTCTTC
v_call: TRBV5-1; j_call: TRBJ2-3; clone_size: .; d_call: .; cdr3_aa: CASRPYLQGWGTDTQYF; cdr3_nt: TGCGCCAGCAGGCCCTACCTACAGGGATGGGGCACAGATACGCAGTATTTT
v_call: TRBV4-2; j_call: TRBJ1-5; clone_size: .; d_call: .; cdr3_aa: CASSQGSLAPQHF; cdr3_nt: TGTGCCAGCAGCCAAGGGAGCCTAGCGCCCCAGCATTTT
v_call: TRBV18; j_call: TRBJ2-5; clone_size: .; d_call: .; cdr3_aa: CASSPINLLAGETQYF; cdr3_nt: TGTGCCAGCTCACCGATAAACCTATTAGCCGGGGAGACCCAGTACTTC
v_call: TRBV4-2; j_call: TRBJ2-7; clone_size: .; d_call: .; cdr3_aa: CASSQVEDSYEQYF; cdr3_nt: TGTGCCAGCAGCCAAGTTGAGGATTCCTACGAGCAGTACTTC
v_call: TRBV7-9; j_call: TRBJ2-3; clone_size: .; d_call: TRBD1; cdr3_aa: CASSLGQGQDTDTQYF; cdr3_nt: TGTGCCAGCAGCTTAGGACAGGGGCAGGACACAGATACGCAGTATTTT
v_call: TRBV4-2; j_call: TRBJ1-5; clone_size: .; d_call: .; cdr3_aa: CASSQDWSGKGEPQHF; cdr3_nt: TGTGCCAGCAGCCAAGATTGGTCAGGGAAAGGGGAGCCCCAGCATTTT
v_call: TRBV7-9; j_call: TRBJ2-1; clone_size: .; d_call: TRBD1; cdr3_aa: CASSPPGTGGYNEQFF; cdr3_nt: TGTGCCAGCAGCCCTCCGGGGACAGGGGGCTACAATGAGCAGTTCTTC
v_call: TRBV5-1; j_call: TRBJ2-1; clone_size: once; d_call: TRBD2; cdr3_aa: CASSLTSGDYNEQFF; cdr3_nt: TGCGCCAGCAGCTTGACTAGCGGGGATTACAATGAGCAGTTCTTC
v_call: TRBV19; j_call: TRBJ2-5; clone_size: once; d_call: .; cdr3_aa: CASSATGPGGETQYF; cdr3_nt: TGTGCCAGTAGTGCGACAGGACCTGGGGGAGAGACCCAGTACTTC
v_call: TRBV6-5; j_call: TRBJ1-6; clone_size: few; d_call: TRBD1; cdr3_aa: CASSNKGQGPLHF; cdr3_nt: TGTGCCAGCAGTAACAAGGGACAGGGCCCCCTCCACTTT
v_call: TRBV11-3; j_call: TRBJ2-3; clone_size: .; d_call: .; cdr3_aa: CASSLAAGDTQYF; cdr3_nt: TGTGCCAGCAGCTTAGCCGCCGGTGATACGCAGTATTTT
v_call: TRBV9; j_call: TRBJ2-3; clone_size: .; d_call: TRBD1; cdr3_aa: CASGRQGVVSDTQYF; cdr3_nt: TGTGCCAGCGGAAGACAGGGAGTGGTGTCAGACACGCAGTATTTT
v_call: TRBV6-6; j_call: TRBJ2-7; clone_size: .; d_call: TRBD1; cdr3_aa: CASSYSTGQGTTQYF; cdr3_nt: TGTGCCAGCAGTTACTCGACGGGACAGGGTACGACGCAGTACTTC
v_call: TRBV7-2; j_call: TRBJ1-4; clone_size: .; d_call: TRBD1; cdr3_aa: CASSFTGTGFMSEKLFF; cdr3_nt: TGTGCCAGCAGCTTTACCGGGACAGGGTTCATGAGTGAAAAACTGTTTTTT
v_call: TRBV9; j_call: TRBJ2-7; clone_size: .; d_call: .; cdr3_aa: CASSAWQGEQYF; cdr3_nt: TGTGCCAGCAGCGCTTGGCAGGGTGAGCAGTACTTC
v_call: TRBV6-5; j_call: TRBJ2-6; clone_size: .; d_call: .; cdr3_aa: CASSYTSSGANVLTF; cdr3_nt: TGTGCCAGCAGTTACACGAGCTCTGGGGCCAACGTCCTGACTTTC
v_call: TRBV18; j_call: TRBJ2-7; clone_size: .; d_call: .; cdr3_aa: CASSQFAAGGSTYEQYF; cdr3_nt: TGTGCCAGCTCACAATTCGCAGCAGGGGGGTCAACCTACGAGCAGTACTTC
v_call: TRBV7-2; j_call: TRBJ2-3; clone_size: once; d_call: TRBD1; cdr3_aa: CASSGNSGTGTQYF; cdr3_nt: TGTGCCAGCAGCGGTAACTCCGGGACAGGAACGCAGTATTTT
v_call: TRBV5-1; j_call: TRBJ2-7; clone_size: .; d_call: TRBD1; cdr3_aa: CASSQGGTGYNVLPEQYF; cdr3_nt: TGCGCCAGCAGTCAAGGTGGGACAGGGTACAACGTCCTCCCGGAGCAGTACTTC
v_call: TRBV5-1; j_call: TRBJ2-3; clone_size: once; d_call: .; cdr3_aa: CASSFQFNTDTQYF; cdr3_nt: TGCGCCAGCAGCTTTCAATTCAACACAGATACGCAGTATTTT
v_call: TRBV27; j_call: TRBJ1-6; clone_size: .; d_call: .; cdr3_aa: CASSPQGIGTYNSPLHF; cdr3_nt: TGTGCCAGCAGTCCGCAGGGGATCGGGACCTATAATTCACCCCTCCACTTT
v_call: TRBV9; j_call: TRBJ2-2; clone_size: .; d_call: TRBD2; cdr3_aa: CASSVGRGAYTGELFF; cdr3_nt: TGTGCCAGCAGCGTAGGGCGGGGGGCCTACACCGGGGAGCTGTTTTTT